This TCR beta chain was sequenced in a study of spatial heterogeneity in lung cancer. Regarding time point: sample taken at primary tumor resection. The input material, whole RNA from tumor, nontumor lung or frozen PBMC, was sequenced unsorted. The ends lost 5 bases at V and 2 bases at J; junction bases unmatched: 9. Germline-derived CDR1 and CDR2 are DFQATT and SNEGSKA (reference sequence). The CDR3 is 16 residues long. Each CDR3 protein gets one entry after TCRdb re-called the 5' RACE reads with MiXCR. The table lists about 20,000 distinct CDR3 sequences, less than 20% of them singletons. This clonotype qualifies as medium-sized (0.01 to 0.1%). Its antigen is still unknown. Study-wide results and caveats: Tumor mutation count correlated with how many alpha and beta TCRs expanded intratumorally.

The sequenced sample was lung tumor tissue, obtained at surgery. V is TRBV20-1 and J is TRBJ2-4; 10 nucleotides line up with TRBD2. The sequence came from a female donor with early-stage non-small cell lung cancer. CDR3 DNA: TGCAGTGCTCGGACTAGCGGAGGGGAGTCCAAAAACATTCAGTACTTC. This encodes CSARTSGGESKNIQYF.